These 18 T cell receptor beta chains were all obtained from the same sample, sequenced in a study of blood T cells in healthy people across ages. The second PCR ran 7 to 11 cycles with a sample-barcoded 5' primer and J-beta primers. TCRdb reprocessed the 5' RACE reads via MiXCR and lists one record per CDR3 protein. The sample has hundreds of thousands of distinct CDR3 sequences; about 43% are singletons. The sequencing sample was made of blood. Receptors originate from a man older than 75 in good health.

This clonotype was seen a handful of times. This chain uses TRBV10-2 with TRBJ2-3; 7 bases are a match to TRBD2. The CDR3 is 15 amino acids. V was clipped by 6 bases and J by 4 bases; unmatched bases: 10. The germline V gene has CDR1 WSHSY and CDR2 SAAADI. The CDR3 DNA sequence: TGCGCCAGCAGCCGGAGGGAGGGTCGCCCAGATACGCAGTATTTT. As protein: CASSRREGRPDTQYF.

The chain couples TRBV6-5 to TRBJ2-4; D is undetermined. The CDR3 has 13 residues. Germline V gene sequence: CDR1 MNHEY, CDR2 SVGAGI. The ends were cut back, 8 bases at V and 15 bases at J, with 23 bases in the middle. The CDR3, as DNA: TGTGCCAGCCGTATCACAAGACAAGAGACCCGGTACTTC. It specifies CASRITRQETRYF.

This chain uses TRBV13 with TRBJ2-7; D possibly uses TRBD1 or TRBD2 (6 bases each). The CDR3 runs to 11 residues. Germline CDR1 and CDR2: PRHDT and FYEKMQ (reference sequence). Trimming left V 5 bases short and J 10 bases short, with 12 bases between. The CDR3 sequence: CASSARGAQYF. CDR3 in DNA: TGTGCCAGCAGCGCAAGGGGGGCCCAGTACTTC.

Note on this clonotype: Relative to the germline gene, one junction end is altered; a read error may explain this. The chain has TRBV5-1 and TRBJ2-1, with TRBD2 identical over 7 bases. The CDR3 has 16 residues. The germline V gene encodes CDR1 SGHRS and CDR2 YFSETQ. As DNA, the CDR3 is TGCGCCAGCAGCTTGATTTCCGCGGGAGCCCGCAGCGAGCGGTTCTTC. Translating it yields CASSLISAGARSERFF.

This clonotype was detected a few times. The chain recombines TRBV27 with TRBJ2-5; D is unresolved. The ends were cut back, 3 bases at V and 5 bases at J, with 10 bases in the middle. The length of the CDR3 is 13 residues. The germline CDR1 and CDR2 sequences are MNHEY and SMNVEV (reference sequence). CDR3 loop: CASSFFRHETQYF. The CDR3, as DNA: TGTGCCAGCAGTTTTTTCAGGCATGAGACCCAGTACTTC.

Of note for this clonotype: A read error may explain this, as a much larger clone is one base away. The chain has TRBV7-2 and TRBJ2-3, with D uncertain. CDR1 and CDR2 from the germline V gene are SGHTA and FQGNSA. The CDR3 length is 13 residues. As DNA, the CDR3 is TGTGCCAACAGCAATTCACTCACAGATACGCAGTATTTT. Translating gives CANSNSLTDTQYF.

V usage is TRBV4-3 and J usage is TRBJ2-1, with unresolved D. The CDR3 extends over 16 amino acids. Trimming removed 0 bases at V and 0 bases at J, with 9 bases between. Germline CDR1 is LGHNA and CDR2 is YSLEER. CDR3 DNA: TGCGCCAGCAGCCAAGATGTTCGGGTCTCCTACAATGAGCAGTTCTTC. Protein sequence: CASSQDVRVSYNEQFF.

V usage is TRBV3-1 and J usage is TRBJ1-2; tentatively, D is TRBD1 (5 bases). The CDR3 has 13 amino acids. Trimming left V 2 bases short and J 9 bases short, with 13 bases between. CDR1 and CDR2 (germline): LGHDT, YNNKEL (reference sequence). The CDR3 is CASSQPRVGSYTF. In DNA, the CDR3 is TGTGCCAGCAGCCAACCCAGGGTGGGTAGCTACACCTTC.

The chain uses TRBV7-6 and TRBJ2-7; no firm D call. Germline lookup yields CDR1 SGHVS and CDR2 FNYEAQ. This CDR3 comprises 15 residues. The V end was cut by 1 base, the J end by 0 bases, with 10 bases between. In DNA, the CDR3 is TGTGCCAGCAGCTTAGTACCTTTGAGCTCCTACGAGCAGTACTTC. This codes for CASSLVPLSSYEQYF. Using reference TRBV7-6 and TRBJ2-7 for the parts outside the CDR3, the full variable domain is GAGVSQSPRYKVTKRGQDVALRCDPISGHVSLYWYRQALGQGPEFLTYFNYEAQQDKSGLPNDRFSAERPEGSISTLTIQRTEQRDSAMYRCASSLVPLSSYEQYFGPGTRLTVT.

This clonotype appeared a few times. V and J are TRBV28 and TRBJ2-7; D gene uncertain. The CDR3 consists of 12 residues. CDR1 and CDR2 (germline): MDHEN, SYDVKM. The germline V and J ends were trimmed by 9 bases and 6 bases, with 15 bases remaining between them. The CDR3 reads CASQTPLGEQYF. CDR3 DNA: TGTGCCAGTCAGACCCCCTTAGGCGAGCAGTACTTC. Looking up the rest from reference TRBV28 and TRBJ2-7 gives the full variable domain: DVKVTQSSRYLVKRTGEKVFLECVQDMDHENMFWYRQDPGLGLRLIYFSYDVKMKEKGDIPEGYSVSREKKERFSLILESASTNQTSMYLCASQTPLGEQYFGPGTRLTVT.

V usage is TRBV20-1 and J usage is TRBJ1-2; D call uncertain. This CDR3 is 15 amino acids long. Germline V lookup: CDR1 DFQATT, CDR2 SNEGSKA (reference sequence). V lost 6 bases and J 6 bases, leaving 23 bases between the germline ends. The CDR3 DNA reads TGCAGTGCGAGGGCCCATGGACCGATCTATGATGGCTACACCTTC. Amino acid sequence: CSARAHGPIYDGYTF.

This clonotype has just one count. This chain connects TRBV5-1 to TRBJ2-1; 11 nucleotides line up with TRBD2. J was trimmed by 8 bases and V by 0 bases; bases with no gene match: 7. This CDR3 contains 16 residues. The germline gives CDR1 SGHRS, CDR2 YFSETQ. The CDR3 DNA sequence: TGCGCCAGCAGCTTGGTTGCGACTAGCGGGGCCGATGAGCAGTTCTTC. This encodes CASSLVATSGADEQFF.

The rearrangement joins TRBV3-1 to TRBJ2-7; 7 bases match TRBD1. Germline trimming cut 2 bases from V and 5 bases from J; bases unmatched to any gene: 6. Germline lookup yields CDR1 LGHDT and CDR2 YNNKEL (reference sequence). The CDR3 is 14 residues long. CDR3 protein: CASSQKDRSDEQYF. CDR3 bases: TGTGCCAGCAGCCAAAAGGACAGGAGCGACGAGCAGTACTTC.

A few counts support this clonotype. The rearrangement links TRBV10-1 to TRBJ2-1, with D possibly TRBD1 on 6 matching bases. Germline V gene lookup returns CDR1 WNHNN and CDR2 SYGVQD (reference sequence). Deletions cut 8 bases from V and 5 bases from J, with 16 bases between. The CDR3 length is 14 residues. This CDR3 reads CASATGITDNEQFF. The CDR3 bases are TGCGCCAGCGCAACAGGGATTACGGACAATGAGCAGTTCTTC.

This chain links TRBV6-1 with TRBJ2-7, with D unclear. The CDR3 sequence is 14 residues long. Germline-derived CDR1 and CDR2 are MNHNS and SASEGT. V lost 0 bases and J 2 bases, leaving 8 bases between the germline ends. CDR3 residues: CASSEAYKTYEQYF. DNA of the CDR3: TGTGCCAGCAGTGAAGCGTACAAGACCTACGAGCAGTACTTC.

This chain uses TRBV5-5 with TRBJ2-5; D may be TRBD2 (6 bases). CDR3 length: 15 amino acids. From germline, CDR1 is SGHKS and CDR2 YYEKEE (reference sequence). V was pared by 1 base and J by 2 bases, with 12 bases between. CDR3 protein: CASSLPGLPQETQYF. The CDR3 DNA reads TGTGCCAGCAGCTTGCCGGGACTCCCTCAAGAGACCCAGTACTTC.

The V gene is TRBV7-2, the J gene TRBJ2-4; D is ambiguous. CDR1 and CDR2 (germline): SGHTA, FQGNSA. CDR3 length: 13 amino acids. V lost 5 bases, J lost 4 bases, and 9 bases lay in between. The CDR3 nucleotides are TGTGCCAGCAGCGTAAATGGGAAAAACATTCAGTACTTC. Translation: CASSVNGKNIQYF.

The V gene is TRBV5-6, the J gene TRBJ2-7; a weak D match, TRBD1 (6 bases). The CDR3 length is 15 residues. Trimming cost V 2 bases and J 6 bases, with 18 bases left between them. Per germline, CDR1 SGHDT and CDR2 YYEEEE. CDR3 nucleotides: TGTGCCAGCAGCTTAGGGCAGGGGATCTCCGCCGAGCAGTACTTC. This codes for CASSLGQGISAEQYF. Drawing the rest from reference TRBV5-6 and TRBJ2-7, the complete variable domain is DAGVTQSPTHLIKTRGQQVTLRCSPKSGHDTVSWYQQALGQGPQFIFQYYEEEERQRGNFPDRFSGHQFPNYSSELNVNALLLGDSALYLCASSLGQGISAEQYFGPGTRLTVT.